The next 24 T cell receptor beta chains were all read from a single sample in a study of regulatory T cells in long-lasting Graves disease. Investigators prepared the TCR beta libraries by applying iRepertoire HTBI primers and Arm-PCR of CDR3 regions. A single record per CDR3 protein comes from TCRdb applying MiXCR to the multiplex PCR reads. The sample holds about 540,000 distinct CDR3 sequences, roughly 14% seen once. Time point: newly diagnosed GD, antithyroid drugs for less than 3 months. PBMC RNA served as the TCR library source. These same data were also listed under a study on T cells in Graves' hyperthyroidism and ophthalmopathy.

The input for sequencing was peripheral blood mononuclear cells (PBMCs), taken at new diagnosis, from a patient treated with antithyroid drugs. The receptors originated from a man between 25 and 39 years old with Graves disease.

This clonotype was detected a few times. The genes are TRBV12-3 or TRBV12-4 and TRBJ2-2, with unresolved D. The CDR3 consists of 17 residues. Between the trimmed V and J ends, which lost 7 bases and 7 bases, there was a span of 25 bases. The CDR3 is CASTDPSTEETLGELFF. CDR3 nucleotides: TGTGCCAGCACGGACCCCTCGACCGAGGAAACACTCGGGGAGCTGTTTTTT.

About this clonotype: This may arise from a read error, as a much more abundant clone is one base away. The CDR3 DNA reads as TGTGCCTGGGCCCGGTTGAACACTGAATCTTTCTTT. It is translated as CAWARLNTESFF. The V and J genes are TRBV30 and TRBJ1-1; D not certain. CDR3 length: 12 amino acids. The germline gives CDR1 GTSNPN, CDR2 SVGIG (reference sequence).

This clonotype was seen ten or more times. The chain combines TRBV2 with TRBJ2-2; tentative D call: TRBD2 (5 bases). CDR1 is SNHLY and CDR2 is FYNNEI in the germline V gene. Trimming left V 6 bases short and J 3 bases short, with 8 bases between. This CDR3 has 13 residues. In DNA, the CDR3 is TGTGCCAGCAGGGAGGAGTACACCGGGGAGCTGTTTTTT. This gives the protein CASREEYTGELFF.

This clonotype has ten or more counts. DNA for the CDR3: TGCGCCAGCAGCTTCGTGGACAGGGAAAATGAGCAGTTCTTC. Translation gives CASSFVDRENEQFF. The chain joins TRBV5-1 to TRBJ2-1, with 8 nucleotides matching TRBD1. The ends lost 2 bases at V and 7 bases at J; junction bases unmatched: 5. CDR1 is SGHRS, CDR2 YFSETQ, per germline. CDR3 length: 14 residues.

This clonotype was detected ten times or more. The chain uses TRBV6-4 and TRBJ2-7; D unclear. This CDR3 region has 12 residues. V lost 8 bases, J lost 5 bases, and 13 bases lay in between. Germline values: CDR1 MRHNA, CDR2 SNTAGT. The CDR3 region is CASLPDRHEQYF. CDR3 DNA sequence: TGTGCCAGCTTACCGGATCGCCACGAGCAGTACTTC.

Ten or more counts support this clonotype. This chain connects TRBV20-1 to TRBJ2-5; the D gene is possibly TRBD2 (6 bases). Trimming stripped 6 bases from V and 2 bases from J, with 16 bases between. Germline V CDR1 and CDR2: DFQATT, SNEGSKA (reference sequence). This CDR3 is 14 amino acids long. The CDR3 region is CSANPGTRQETQYF. Here the CDR3 DNA reads TGCAGTGCCAACCCCGGGACTCGACAAGAGACCCAGTACTTC.

The rearrangement uses TRBV7-2 and TRBJ2-7, with 16 positions matching TRBD2. Germline-derived CDR1 and CDR2 are SGHTA and FQGNSA. J gave up 2 bases and V 5 bases, and 9 bases lay outside the gene matches. This CDR3 has 18 amino acids. This CDR3 is CASSPPGLAGGLAYEQYF. The CDR3 DNA reads TGTGCCAGCAGCCCCCCGGGACTAGCGGGAGGGCTGGCCTACGAGCAGTACTTC.

At least ten counts were recorded for this clonotype. The chain is built from TRBV6-5 and TRBJ2-3, with D hard to call. In germline, CDR1 is MNHEY, CDR2 SVGAGI. V was cut by 0 bases and J by 4 bases, with 11 bases left in between. The CDR3 contains 15 residues. CDR3 loop: CASSYSYRVSDTQYF. CDR3 DNA sequence: TGTGCCAGCAGTTACTCCTACCGAGTGTCAGATACGCAGTATTTT.

This sequence joins TRBV19 and TRBJ2-5; tentatively, D is TRBD1 (6 bases). The ends were cut back, 5 bases at V and 2 bases at J, with 12 bases in the middle. Germline assignment: CDR1 LNHDA and CDR2 SQIVND (reference sequence). The CDR3 loop spans 14 amino acids. CDR3 nucleotides: TGTGCCAGTAGTCCAGGGGTTAGACAAGAGACCCAGTACTTC. Its translation is CASSPGVRQETQYF.

V is TRBV5-4 and J is TRBJ2-1; D call uncertain. The CDR3 runs to 15 residues. Per germline, CDR1 SGHNT and CDR2 YYREEE (reference sequence). V lost 0 bases and J 0 bases, leaving 7 bases between the germline ends. CDR3 sequence reads: CASSLDPGSYNEQFF. The CDR3 bases are TGTGCCAGCAGCTTGGACCCGGGCTCCTACAATGAGCAGTTCTTC.

This clonotype was picked up many times. V and J are TRBV7-3 and TRBJ2-2; D is unresolved. The CDR3 is made up of 16 amino acids. From germline, CDR1 is SGHTA and CDR2 FQGTGA. Trimming shortened V by 6 bases and J by 0 bases, and 14 bases separated the two germline ends. The CDR3 region is CASSSGLTANTGELFF. For the CDR3, the DNA is TGTGCCAGCAGTTCAGGTTTAACAGCGAACACCGGGGAGCTGTTTTTT.

This clonotype has just one count. This rearrangement joins TRBV6-2 or TRBV6-3 to TRBJ1-3; D gene ambiguous. This CDR3 is 16 amino acids long. Germline values: CDR1 MNHEY, CDR2 SVGEGT. V dropped 0 bases and J dropped 0 bases, with 9 bases sitting between them. The CDR3 region is CASSYSRRSSGNTIYF. Here the CDR3 DNA reads TGTGCCAGCAGTTACTCGAGGCGGAGCTCTGGAAACACCATATATTTT.

This clonotype was observed at least ten times. The chain employs TRBV11-2 and TRBJ2-5; TRBD2 matches 7 bases. Germline V CDR1 and CDR2: SGHAT, FQNNGV. With 2 bases clipped from V and 1 base from J, the junction kept 4 bases outside the gene matches. The CDR3 covers 15 residues. The CDR3 protein is CASSLMASGQETQYF. CDR3 DNA: TGTGCCAGCAGCTTAATGGCTAGCGGCCAAGAGACCCAGTACTTC.

V and J are TRBV29-1 and TRBJ2-1; tentatively, D is TRBD2 (5 bases). V gave up 2 bases and J gave up 0 bases, with 14 bases separating them. The CDR3 consists of 16 residues. Germline V gene lookup returns CDR1 SQVTM and CDR2 ANQGSEA. CDR3 region: CSVERLAVSSYNEQFF. The CDR3 DNA sequence: TGCAGCGTTGAACGTCTAGCCGTTAGCTCCTACAATGAGCAGTTCTTC.

Ten or more counts support this clonotype. This chain connects TRBV29-1 to TRBJ2-1; D gene ambiguous. Germline V lookup: CDR1 SQVTM, CDR2 ANQGSEA. Trimming cost V 4 bases and J 7 bases, with 8 bases left between them. This CDR3 spans 11 amino acids. CDR3: CSVAELNEQFF. The CDR3 DNA sequence: TGCAGCGTTGCTGAGTTAAATGAGCAGTTCTTC.

This rearrangement joins TRBV13 to TRBJ2-1; TRBD1 or TRBD2 may be the D gene (5 bases each). This CDR3 contains 15 residues. V was cut by 5 bases and J by 8 bases, with 19 bases left in between. Germline CDR1 reads PRHDT; CDR2 reads FYEKMQ (reference sequence). The CDR3 sequence is CASSTGPPLGDEQFF. In DNA, the CDR3 is TGTGCCAGCAGCACGGGACCACCCCTCGGAGATGAGCAGTTCTTC.

The chain links TRBV6-1 to TRBJ1-3, with 7 bases aligning to TRBD1. Germline CDR1 is MNHNS and CDR2 is SASEGT. This CDR3 comprises 14 residues. Trimming took 6 bases from V and 4 from J; bases not matched to a gene: 6. The CDR3 sequence: CASRTGTAGNTIYF. Here the CDR3 DNA reads TGTGCCAGCAGGACCGGGACAGCAGGAAACACCATATATTTT.

This clonotype has more than one count but fewer than ten. The rearrangement links TRBV2 to TRBJ2-7, with 10 nucleotides matching TRBD2. The CDR3 loop spans 13 amino acids. Trimming removed 7 bases from V and 4 bases from J; junction bases left unmatched: 4. CDR1 and CDR2 (germline): SNHLY, FYNNEI. DNA for the CDR3: TGTGCCAGCACTAGCGGGAGAGTTTACGAGCAGTACTTC. It codes for CASTSGRVYEQYF.

This clonotype was recorded many times. This chain joins TRBV12-3 or TRBV12-4 and TRBJ1-1; 8 positions match TRBD1. Germline trimming cut 5 bases from V and 1 base from J; bases unmatched to any gene: 6. The CDR3 has 15 amino acids. This chain's CDR3 is CASSPYRGENTEAFF. In nucleotides, the CDR3 is TGTGCCAGCAGTCCCTACAGGGGGGAGAACACTGAAGCTTTCTTT.

There are many counts of this clonotype. J is TRBJ2-7 and V is TRBV12-3 or TRBV12-4; no clear D. The CDR3 sequence is 12 residues long. Trimming removed 5 bases from V and 3 bases from J, with 8 bases in between. The CDR3 nucleotides are TGTGCCAGCAGTCTCCTTGACTACGAGCAGTACTTC. Protein: CASSLLDYEQYF.

There are many counts of this clonotype. CDR3 sequence: CASSLARVGPDYGYTF. CDR3 in DNA: TGTGCCAGCAGCTTAGCCCGCGTGGGGCCGGACTATGGCTACACCTTC. The chain joins TRBV7-8 to TRBJ1-2, with a weak D call TRBD1 (5 bases). There are 16 residues in the CDR3. Germline CDR1 and CDR2: SGHVS and FQNEAQ. The ends were cut back, 0 bases at V and 3 bases at J, with 14 bases in the middle.

In its sample, this clonotype was seen many times. The gene calls are TRBV6-1 and TRBJ2-6; D is perhaps TRBD1 (7 bases). Trimming left V 7 bases short and J 8 bases short, with 12 bases between. Per germline, CDR1 MNHNS and CDR2 SASEGT. This CDR3 contains 13 residues. CDR3: CASTPGGSNVLTF. The CDR3 DNA reads TGTGCCAGCACACCAGGGGGGTCCAACGTCCTGACTTTC.

The chain employs TRBV5-5 and TRBJ1-4; D might be TRBD1 (5 bases). Per germline, CDR1 SGHKS and CDR2 YYEKEE (reference sequence). The length of the CDR3 is 14 residues. V was shortened by 4 bases and J by 3 bases, with 10 bases between the two germline ends. CDR3 in DNA: TGTGCCAGCAGCATGGACACCGCTAATGAAAAACTGTTTTTT. Translating it yields CASSMDTANEKLFF. The entire variable domain, with the rest obtained from reference TRBV5-5 and TRBJ1-4, is as follows: DAGVTQSPTHLIKTRGQQVTLRCSPISGHKSVSWYQQVLGQGPQFIFQYYEKEERGRGNFPDRFSARQFPNYSSELNVNALLLGDSALYLCASSMDTANEKLFFGSGTQLSVL.

The CDR3 here is CASSEVGPQANYGYTF. As DNA, the CDR3 is TGTGCCAGCAGTGAAGTTGGACCCCAAGCTAACTATGGCTACACCTTC. This sequence joins TRBV6-1 and TRBJ1-2; D is unresolved. The length of the CDR3 is 16 residues. V gave up 1 base and J gave up 0 bases, with 12 bases separating them. Germline V gene lookup returns CDR1 MNHNS and CDR2 SASEGT.